The 25 T cell receptor beta chains listed next were all sequenced from one sample in a study of T cells in Graves' hyperthyroidism and ophthalmopathy. RNA transcripts were the template for amplifying TCR beta CDR3 regions. First-round RT-PCR with HTBI primers amplified the TCR CDR3 region. TCRdb redid the calling of the multiplex PCR reads with MiXCR, one entry per CDR3 protein. The table has around 620,000 distinct CDR3 sequences, 35% to 55% seen once. Sample: peripheral blood or thyroid tissue (not recorded which). The origin of the receptors is an adult woman with Graves' disease, either hyperthyroidism or ophthalmopathy (not recorded which).

The chain links TRBV15 to TRBJ2-5, with D tentatively TRBD2 (7 bases). This CDR3 has 18 residues. Trimming took off 0 bases at V and 5 bases at J, with 22 bases between the two ends. Germline CDR1 and CDR2: LNHNV and YYDKDF (reference sequence). CDR3 coding DNA: TGTGCCACCAGCAGAGACCCTCTTAGGGGGAGGGAGTGGGAGACCCAGTACTTC. This translates into CATSRDPLRGREWETQYF.

This clonotype was counted ten times or more. The J gene is TRBJ1-3, the V gene TRBV4-1, with unresolved D. V gave up 0 bases and J gave up 4 bases, with 10 bases separating them. CDR3 length equals 15 residues. Germline-derived CDR1 and CDR2 are MGHRA and YSYEKL. Here the CDR3 reads CASSQDGVAGNTIYF. CDR3 nucleotide sequence: TGCGCCAGCAGCCAAGACGGGGTGGCAGGAAACACCATATATTTT.

The chain combines TRBV24-1 with TRBJ1-5; 7 nucleotides line up with TRBD1. The CDR3 sequence is 15 residues long. Germline V lookup: CDR1 KGHDR, CDR2 SFDVKD. The V segment lost 3 bases and the J segment 6 bases; nucleotides outside the gene matches: 7. In DNA form, the CDR3 reads TGTGCCACCAGTGATCACCGACAGGGTAGTCAGCCCCAGCATTTT. It translates to CATSDHRQGSQPQHF.

A remark on this clonotype: This may be a read error, as it is one base from a much larger clone. Because the CDR3 is missing its conserved closing phenylalanine or tryptophan, this is likely a read error. The chain recombines TRBV4-1 with TRBJ2-7; 11 positions agree with TRBD2. The CDR3 is 17 residues long. The V and J ends lost 1 base and 2 bases, in that order; junction bases with no gene match: 7. Germline loops: CDR1 MGHRA, CDR2 YSYEKL. CDR3 protein: CASSQAPLAGGTYEQYL. The DNA for the CDR3 is TGCGCCAGCAGCCAAGCCCCCCTAGCGGGAGGAACCTACGAGCAGTACCTC.

The chain is built from TRBV7-9 and TRBJ2-7, with 9 nucleotides matching TRBD2. Germline V gives CDR1 SEHNR, CDR2 FQNEAQ (reference sequence). Trimming removed 6 bases from V and 6 bases from J; junction bases left unmatched: 3. This CDR3 has 12 amino acids. The CDR3 sequence: CASSGLAREQYF. CDR3 DNA sequence: TGTGCCAGCAGTGGACTAGCGCGCGAGCAGTACTTC. Full variable domain (outside the CDR3, taken from reference TRBV7-9 and TRBJ2-7): DTGVSQNPRHKITKRGQNVTFRCDPISEHNRLYWYRQTLGQGPEFLTYFQNEAQLEKSRLLSDRFSAERPKGSFSTLEIQRTEQGDSAMYLCASSGLAREQYFGPGTRLTVT.

Note on this clonotype: One junction end disagrees with the germline gene, perhaps due to a read error. The chain uses TRBV10-3 and TRBJ1-2; a weak D match, TRBD1 (6 bases). Germline loops: CDR1 ENHRY, CDR2 SYGVKD. The CDR3 covers 15 residues. The CDR3 sequence: CASSLLRGARSGYTF. For the CDR3, the DNA is TGTGCCAGCAGTTTATTGAGGGGGGCGCGGTCTGGCTACACCTTC.

This chain uses TRBV25-1 with TRBJ1-2; possibly TRBD1 for D (5 bases). CDR1 and CDR2 from the germline V gene are MGHDK and SYGVNS. The CDR3 is 13 amino acids. Trimming removed 4 bases from V and 5 bases from J, with 11 bases in between. CDR3 in amino acids: CASSAMGVYGYTF. The CDR3 nucleotides are TGTGCCAGCAGTGCTATGGGGGTGTATGGCTACACCTTC.

This clonotype was recorded a few times. CDR3 residues: CASSLVRDTQYF. In nucleotides, the CDR3 is TGTGCCAGCAGCTTAGTGAGAGATACGCAGTATTTT. J is TRBJ2-3 and V is TRBV7-2, with D unclear. Per the germline V gene, CDR1 is SGHTA and CDR2 is FQGNSA. The V gene lost 1 base and the J gene lost 5 bases, with 4 bases spanning the gap. The CDR3 has 12 amino acids.

This clonotype was seen a few times. The rearrangement joins TRBV6-5 to TRBJ1-6, with D uncertain. With 6 bases removed from V and 7 bases from J, the gap between germline ends came to 16 bases. This CDR3 region has 15 residues. Germline CDR1 reads MNHEY; CDR2 reads SVGAGI. The CDR3 protein is CASRLKTLGNSPLHF. As DNA, the CDR3 is TGTGCCAGCAGACTAAAAACGCTGGGGAATTCACCCCTCCACTTT.

The chain has TRBV2 and TRBJ2-7, with 7 bases lining up with TRBD2. J was trimmed by 2 bases and V by 7 bases; bases with no gene match: 14. Germline CDR1 is SNHLY and CDR2 is FYNNEI. The CDR3 sequence is 16 residues long. CDR3 protein: CASIPEAGVGTYEQYF. The CDR3 DNA follows: TGTGCCAGCATCCCTGAGGCGGGAGTAGGAACCTACGAGCAGTACTTC.

This clonotype was observed many times. The V and J genes are TRBV5-1 and TRBJ1-2; a possible D gene is TRBD1 (6 bases). With 4 bases removed from V and 6 bases from J, the gap between germline ends came to 19 bases. In germline, CDR1 is SGHRS, CDR2 YFSETQ. The CDR3 has 15 residues. The CDR3 protein is CASSLILGAQDGYTF. The CDR3 region has the DNA TGCGCCAGCAGCCTTATACTGGGGGCGCAGGATGGCTACACCTTC.

This clonotype has just one count. The chain joins TRBV7-2 to TRBJ1-2, with TRBD1 matching over 9 bases. Germline-derived CDR1 and CDR2 are SGHTA and FQGNSA. The CDR3 sequence is 16 residues long. J gave up 4 bases and V 1 base, and 7 bases lay outside the gene matches. In nucleotides, the CDR3 is TGTGCCAGCAGCTTAGGCGGACAGGGGCAACGCTATGGCTACACCTTC. Its translation is CASSLGGQGQRYGYTF. The full variable domain, with the rest looked up from reference TRBV7-2 and TRBJ1-2, is GAGVSQSPSNKVTEKGKDVELRCDPISGHTALYWYRQSLGQGLEFLIYFQGNSAPDKSGLPSDRFSAERTGGSVSTLTIQRTQQEDSAVYLCASSLGGQGQRYGYTFGSGTRLTVV.

This clonotype was counted at least ten times. This chain links TRBV12-3 or TRBV12-4 with TRBJ1-5; TRBD1 aligns across 7 bases. The CDR3 is made up of 16 amino acids. V shed 5 bases and J 3 bases; nucleotides not matched to a gene: 10. This CDR3 reads CASSGRGLRNNQPQHF. The CDR3 bases are TGTGCCAGCAGTGGCAGGGGGTTGCGAAACAATCAGCCCCAGCATTTT.

In its sample, this clonotype was seen many times. The genes are TRBV5-1 and TRBJ1-3; D not certain. CDR1 and CDR2 (germline): SGHRS, YFSETQ. The ends were cut back, 9 bases at V and 0 bases at J, with 13 bases in the middle. There are 14 residues in the CDR3. The CDR3 DNA reads as TGCGCCACCAAGACCGGGCCCTCTGGAAACACCATATATTTT. This codes for CATKTGPSGNTIYF.

The chain has TRBV7-8 and TRBJ2-7, with D hard to call. CDR3 length: 16 residues. Germline CDR1 SGHVS, CDR2 FQNEAQ. Trimming removed 8 bases at V and 6 bases at J, with 26 bases between. As DNA, the CDR3 is TGTGCCAGCTCACCGCTATCTGGGGTTGCGTCTGGCGAGCAGTACTTC. Its protein product is CASSPLSGVASGEQYF. The whole variable domain, remainder taken from reference TRBV7-8 and TRBJ2-7, is GAGVSQSPRYKVAKRGQDVALRCDPISGHVSLFWYQQALGQGPEFLTYFQNEAQLDKSGLPSDRFFAERPEGSVSTLKIQRTQQEDSAVYLCASSPLSGVASGEQYFGPGTRLTVT.

J is TRBJ2-7 and V is TRBV2; 7 nucleotides align to TRBD1. The J segment lost 4 bases and the V segment lost 6 bases, leaving 15 bases of the junction unmatched. The CDR3 extends over 16 amino acids. The V gene's germline CDR1 is SNHLY and CDR2 FYNNEI. CDR3 nucleotides: TGTGCCAGCAGGACAACAGGGGCTGGGGAATTGTACGAGCAGTACTTC. Amino acid sequence: CASRTTGAGELYEQYF.

The chain combines TRBV29-1 with TRBJ1-3, with TRBD1 matching over 7 bases. The CDR3 contains 15 residues. CDR1 and CDR2 from the germline V gene are SQVTM and ANQGSEA. V trimming: 8 bases; J trimming: 2 bases; junction bases outside the gene matches: 12. CDR3 protein: CSLPGQQSTGNTIYF. In DNA, the CDR3 is TGCAGCTTACCGGGACAGCAATCGACTGGAAACACCATATATTTT.

This clonotype came up many times. The rearrangement uses TRBV2 and TRBJ2-5, with 8 nucleotides matching TRBD2. CDR1 is SNHLY, CDR2 FYNNEI, per germline. This CDR3 is 13 amino acids long. CDR3 loop: CVLRAGGQETQYF. The CDR3 DNA reads TGTGTCCTCCGGGCGGGAGGCCAAGAGACCCAGTACTTC.

This clonotype was counted ten times or more. The V gene is TRBV11-2, the J gene TRBJ2-5; D is perhaps TRBD2 (5 bases). Between the trimmed V and J ends, which lost 2 bases and 6 bases, there was a span of 22 bases. Germline loops: CDR1 SGHAT, CDR2 FQNNGV. The CDR3 has 17 residues. CDR3 bases: TGTGCCAGCAGCTTACCCCTGGGAGAGGGAGTGGGAAAGACCCAGTACTTC. Amino acid sequence: CASSLPLGEGVGKTQYF.

This clonotype was counted at least ten times. This chain links TRBV4-1 with TRBJ2-7, with 9 bases lining up with TRBD1. V lost 3 bases, J lost 3 bases, and 9 bases stayed unmatched. The CDR3 length is 16 residues. Germline V gene sequence: CDR1 MGHRA, CDR2 YSYEKL. CDR3 amino acids: CASSHLGTGLRYEQYF. As DNA, the CDR3 is TGCGCCAGCAGCCATCTCGGGACAGGGCTTCGCTACGAGCAGTACTTC.

This chain links TRBV7-2 with TRBJ1-5; unclear D gene. V was shortened by 3 bases and J by 5 bases, with 11 bases between the two germline ends. The CDR3 length is 14 residues. From germline, CDR1 is SGHTA and CDR2 FQGNSA. The CDR3 loop is CASSLQAGDQPQHF. DNA of the CDR3: TGTGCCAGCAGCTTGCAGGCCGGGGATCAGCCCCAGCATTTT.

The chain links TRBV10-3 to TRBJ1-1; perhaps TRBD1 as D (6 bases). The germline V and J ends were trimmed by 10 bases and 1 base, with 31 bases remaining between them. CDR3 size: 19 residues. Germline V gene data show CDR1 as ENHRY and CDR2 as SYGVKD. This CDR3 is CATARLALNTGGQNTEAFF. CDR3 in DNA: TGTGCCACCGCGAGACTAGCCTTGAACACCGGGGGCCAGAACACTGAAGCTTTCTTT.

This clonotype was counted between two and nine times. The chain has TRBV25-1 and TRBJ2-7; D tentatively reads TRBD1 or TRBD2 (5 bases each). The CDR3 has 14 residues. CDR1 and CDR2 (germline): MGHDK, SYGVNS. The germline V and J ends were trimmed by 6 bases and 4 bases, with 16 bases remaining between them. The CDR3 nucleotides read TGTGCCAGCAGCCAAGATCCGGGGCAATACGAGCAGTACTTC. Amino acid sequence: CASSQDPGQYEQYF.

The CDR3 DNA follows: TGTGCCAGCAGCGTAGGGCAAAGGGTTGGTGCTTTCTTT. Its protein is CASSVGQRVGAFF. V usage is TRBV9 and J usage is TRBJ1-1; D is unresolved. CDR1 and CDR2 from the germline V gene are SGDLS and YYNGEE. Trimming took off 0 bases at V and 11 bases at J, with 14 bases between the two ends. This CDR3 contains 13 residues.

On this clonotype itself: The conserved phenylalanine or tryptophan is not found at the CDR3 terminus, so this likely reflects a read error. The limits of the CDR3 on the DNA are not certain, so only TCRdb's listed CDR3 is given. The V call is TRBV10-3, the J call TRBJ1-6. Including both end residues, the CDR3 is 8 amino acids long. Germline values: CDR1 ENHRY, CDR2 SYGVKD. CDR3 protein: CAISERRP.